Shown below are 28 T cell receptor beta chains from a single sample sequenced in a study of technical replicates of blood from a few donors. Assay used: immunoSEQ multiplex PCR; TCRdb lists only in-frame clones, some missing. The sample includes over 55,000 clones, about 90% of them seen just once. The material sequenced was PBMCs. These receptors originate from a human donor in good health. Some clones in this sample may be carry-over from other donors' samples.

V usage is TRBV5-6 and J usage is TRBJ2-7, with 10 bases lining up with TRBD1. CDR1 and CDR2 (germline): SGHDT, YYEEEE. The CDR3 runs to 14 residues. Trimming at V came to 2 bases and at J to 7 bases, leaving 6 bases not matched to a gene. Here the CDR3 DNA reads TGTGCCAGCAGCTTTCGACAGGGGGCACAAGAGCAGTACTTC. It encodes CASSFRQGAQEQYF.

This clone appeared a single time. CDR3 residues: CASSTSGTSYNEQFF. In DNA form, the CDR3 reads TGTGCCAGCAGCACCTCCGGGACTTCATACAATGAGCAGTTCTTC. The rearrangement joins TRBV7-8 to TRBJ2-1; D is possibly TRBD2 (6 bases). The germline V and J ends were trimmed by 5 bases and 4 bases, with 15 bases remaining between them. Germline V gene lookup returns CDR1 SGHVS and CDR2 FQNEAQ. The CDR3 runs 15 residues.

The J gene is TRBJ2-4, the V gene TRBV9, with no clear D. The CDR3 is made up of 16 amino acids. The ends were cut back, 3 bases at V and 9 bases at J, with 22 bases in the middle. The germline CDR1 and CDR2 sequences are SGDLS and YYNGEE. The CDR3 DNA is TGTGCCAGCAGCGCCCCCCTCTTAGATCCGTTAAGCATTCAGTACTTC. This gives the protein CASSAPLLDPLSIQYF. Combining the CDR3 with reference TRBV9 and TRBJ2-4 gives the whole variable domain DSGVTQTPKHLITATGQRVTLRCSPRSGDLSVYWYQQSLDQGLQFLIQYYNGEERAKGNILERFSAQQFPDLHSELNLSSLELGDSALYFCASSAPLLDPLSIQYFGAGTRLSVL.

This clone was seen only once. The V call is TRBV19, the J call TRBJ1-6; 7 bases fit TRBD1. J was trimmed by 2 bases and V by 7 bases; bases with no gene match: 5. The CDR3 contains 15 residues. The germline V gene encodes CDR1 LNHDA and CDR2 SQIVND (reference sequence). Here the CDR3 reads CASKTGTTYNSPLHF. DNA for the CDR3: TGTGCCAGTAAGACAGGGACGACCTATAATTCACCCCTCCACTTT.

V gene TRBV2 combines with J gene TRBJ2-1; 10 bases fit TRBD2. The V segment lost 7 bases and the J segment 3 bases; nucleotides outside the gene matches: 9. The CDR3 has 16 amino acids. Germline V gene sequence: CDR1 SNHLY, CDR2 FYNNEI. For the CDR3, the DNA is TGTGCCAGCAAAGACTCACTAGCGGGGATCTACAATGAGCAGTTCTTC. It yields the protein CASKDSLAGIYNEQFF.

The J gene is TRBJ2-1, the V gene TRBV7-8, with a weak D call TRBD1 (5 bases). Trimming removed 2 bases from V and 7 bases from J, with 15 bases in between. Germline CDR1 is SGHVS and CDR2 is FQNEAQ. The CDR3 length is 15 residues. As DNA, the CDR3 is TGTGCCAGCAGCTTACCGGGCGCCTCAGGGAATGAGCAGTTCTTC. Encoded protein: CASSLPGASGNEQFF.

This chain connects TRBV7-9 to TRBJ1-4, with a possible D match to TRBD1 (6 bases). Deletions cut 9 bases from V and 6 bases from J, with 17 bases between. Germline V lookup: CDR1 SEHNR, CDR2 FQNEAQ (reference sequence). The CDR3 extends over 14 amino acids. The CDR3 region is CASSEQGWDEKLFF. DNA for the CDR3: TGTGCCAGTTCCGAACAGGGATGGGATGAAAAACTGTTTTTT.

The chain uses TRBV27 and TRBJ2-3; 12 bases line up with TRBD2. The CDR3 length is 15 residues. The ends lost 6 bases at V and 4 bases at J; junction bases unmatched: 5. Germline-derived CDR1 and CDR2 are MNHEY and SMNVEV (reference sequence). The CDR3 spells CASRSLAGGSDTQYF. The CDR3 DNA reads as TGTGCCAGCAGGTCACTAGCGGGAGGTTCAGATACGCAGTATTTT.

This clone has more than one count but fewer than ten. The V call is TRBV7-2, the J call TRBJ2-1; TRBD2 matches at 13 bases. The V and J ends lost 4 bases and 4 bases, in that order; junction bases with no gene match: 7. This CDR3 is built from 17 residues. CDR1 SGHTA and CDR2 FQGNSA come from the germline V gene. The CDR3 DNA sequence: TGTGCCAGCAGCTACGGGACTAGCGGGACCATATACAATGAGCAGTTCTTC. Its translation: CASSYGTSGTIYNEQFF. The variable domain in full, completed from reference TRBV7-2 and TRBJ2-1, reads GAGVSQSPSNKVTEKGKDVELRCDPISGHTALYWYRQSLGQGLEFLIYFQGNSAPDKSGLPSDRFSAERTGGSVSTLTIQRTQQEDSAVYLCASSYGTSGTIYNEQFFGPGTRLTVL.

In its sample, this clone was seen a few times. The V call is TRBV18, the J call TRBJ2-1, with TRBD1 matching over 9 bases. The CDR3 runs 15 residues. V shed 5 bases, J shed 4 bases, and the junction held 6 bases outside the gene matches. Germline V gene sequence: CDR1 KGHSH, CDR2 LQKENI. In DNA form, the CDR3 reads TGTGCCAGCTCATCGGGACAGGGATCTTACAATGAGCAGTTCTTC. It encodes CASSSGQGSYNEQFF.

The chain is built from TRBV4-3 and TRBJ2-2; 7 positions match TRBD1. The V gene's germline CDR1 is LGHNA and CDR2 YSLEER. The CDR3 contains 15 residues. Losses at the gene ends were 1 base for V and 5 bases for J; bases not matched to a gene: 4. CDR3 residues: CASSQGDRETGELFF. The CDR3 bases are TGCGCCAGCAGCCAAGGTGACAGGGAAACCGGGGAGCTGTTTTTT.

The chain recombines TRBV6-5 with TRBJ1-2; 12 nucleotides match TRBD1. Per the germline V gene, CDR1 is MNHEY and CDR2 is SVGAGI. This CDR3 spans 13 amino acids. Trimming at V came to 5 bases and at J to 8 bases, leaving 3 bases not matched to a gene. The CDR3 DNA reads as TGTGCCAGCAGTGCCGGGACAGGGGGCGGCTACACCTTC. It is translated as CASSAGTGGGYTF.

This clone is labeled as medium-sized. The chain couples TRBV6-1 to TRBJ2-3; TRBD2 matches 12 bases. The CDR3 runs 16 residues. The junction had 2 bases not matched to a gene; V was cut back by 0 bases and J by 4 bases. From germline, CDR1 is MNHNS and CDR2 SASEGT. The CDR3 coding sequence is TGTGCCAGCAGTGAAGCGCTAGCGGGAGGGCCAGATACGCAGTATTTT. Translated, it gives CASSEALAGGPDTQYF.

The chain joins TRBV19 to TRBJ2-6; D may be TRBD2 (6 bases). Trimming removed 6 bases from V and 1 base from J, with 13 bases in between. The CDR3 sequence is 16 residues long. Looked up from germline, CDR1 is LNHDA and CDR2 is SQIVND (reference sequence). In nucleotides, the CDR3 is TGTGCCAGTAGCGGTTTTGGGGGGTCTGGGGCCAACGTCCTGACTTTC. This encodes CASSGFGGSGANVLTF.

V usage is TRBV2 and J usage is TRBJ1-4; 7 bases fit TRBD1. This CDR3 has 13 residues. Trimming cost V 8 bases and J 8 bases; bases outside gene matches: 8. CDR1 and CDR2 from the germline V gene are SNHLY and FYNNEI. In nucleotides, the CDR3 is TGTGCCAGCCACCTCGACAGGGAAGAAAAACTGTTTTTT. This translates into CASHLDREEKLFF.

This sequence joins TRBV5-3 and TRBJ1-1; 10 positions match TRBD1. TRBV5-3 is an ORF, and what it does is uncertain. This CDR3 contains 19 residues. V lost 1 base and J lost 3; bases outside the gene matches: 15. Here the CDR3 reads CARSLYSCGTGVGDTEAFF. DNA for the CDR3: TGTGCCAGAAGCTTGTACTCCTGCGGGACAGGGGTCGGCGACACTGAAGCTTTCTTT.

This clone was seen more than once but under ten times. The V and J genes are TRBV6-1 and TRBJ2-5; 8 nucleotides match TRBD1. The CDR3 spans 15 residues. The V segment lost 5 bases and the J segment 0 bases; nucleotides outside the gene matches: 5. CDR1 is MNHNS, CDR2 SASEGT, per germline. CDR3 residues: CASSRMTGDQETQYF. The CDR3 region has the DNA TGTGCCAGCAGTAGAATGACAGGGGACCAAGAGACCCAGTACTTC.

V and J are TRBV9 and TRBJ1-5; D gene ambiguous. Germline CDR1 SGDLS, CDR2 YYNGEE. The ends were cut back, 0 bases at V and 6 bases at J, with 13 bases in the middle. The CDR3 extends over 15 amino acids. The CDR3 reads CASSVDGFSGQPQHF. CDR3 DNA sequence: TGTGCCAGCAGCGTAGACGGGTTTAGCGGTCAGCCCCAGCATTTT. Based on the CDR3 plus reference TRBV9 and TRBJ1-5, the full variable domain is DSGVTQTPKHLITATGQRVTLRCSPRSGDLSVYWYQQSLDQGLQFLIQYYNGEERAKGNILERFSAQQFPDLHSELNLSSLELGDSALYFCASSVDGFSGQPQHFGDGTRLSIL.

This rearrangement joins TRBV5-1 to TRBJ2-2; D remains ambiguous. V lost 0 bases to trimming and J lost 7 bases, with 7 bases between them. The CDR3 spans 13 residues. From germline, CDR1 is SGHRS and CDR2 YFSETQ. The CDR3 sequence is CASSLAELGELFF. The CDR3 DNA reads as TGCGCCAGCAGCTTGGCCGAACTCGGGGAGCTGTTTTTT.

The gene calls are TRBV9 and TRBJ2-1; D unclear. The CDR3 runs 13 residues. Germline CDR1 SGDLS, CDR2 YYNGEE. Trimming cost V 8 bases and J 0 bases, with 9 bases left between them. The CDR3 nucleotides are TGTGCCAGTTTATGCGCCTCCTACAATGAGCAGTTCTTC. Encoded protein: CASLCASYNEQFF.

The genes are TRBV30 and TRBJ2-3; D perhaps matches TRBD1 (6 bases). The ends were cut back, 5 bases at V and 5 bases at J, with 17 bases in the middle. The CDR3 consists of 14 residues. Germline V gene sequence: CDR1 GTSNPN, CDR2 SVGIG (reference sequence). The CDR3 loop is CAWEGGVFRDTQYF. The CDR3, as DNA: TGTGCCTGGGAAGGGGGAGTCTTTAGAGATACGCAGTATTTT. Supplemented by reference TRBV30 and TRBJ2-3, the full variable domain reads SQTIHQWPATLVQPVGSPLSLECTVEGTSNPNLYWYRQAAGRGLQLLFYSVGIGQISSEVPQNLSASRPQDRQFILSSKKLLLSDSGFYLCAWEGGVFRDTQYFGPGTRLTVL.

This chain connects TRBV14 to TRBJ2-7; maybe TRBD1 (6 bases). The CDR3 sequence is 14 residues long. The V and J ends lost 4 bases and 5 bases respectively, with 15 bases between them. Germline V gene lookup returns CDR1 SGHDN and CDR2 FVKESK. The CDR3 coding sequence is TGTGCCAGCAGCCCGGGGTGGGGGCCCCACGAGCAGTACTTC. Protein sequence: CASSPGWGPHEQYF.

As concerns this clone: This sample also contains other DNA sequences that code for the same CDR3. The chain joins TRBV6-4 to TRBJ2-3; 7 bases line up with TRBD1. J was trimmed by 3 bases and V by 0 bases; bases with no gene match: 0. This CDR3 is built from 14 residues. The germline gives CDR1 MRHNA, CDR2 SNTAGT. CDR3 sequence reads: CASSDSQGTDTQYF. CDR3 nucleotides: TGTGCCAGCAGTGACTCACAGGGGACAGATACGCAGTATTTT.

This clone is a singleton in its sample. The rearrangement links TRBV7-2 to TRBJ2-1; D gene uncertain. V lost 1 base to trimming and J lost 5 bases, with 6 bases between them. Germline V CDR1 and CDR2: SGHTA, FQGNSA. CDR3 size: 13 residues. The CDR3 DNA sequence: TGTGCCAGCAGCTTAGAGTCAGACAATGAGCAGTTCTTC. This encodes CASSLESDNEQFF.

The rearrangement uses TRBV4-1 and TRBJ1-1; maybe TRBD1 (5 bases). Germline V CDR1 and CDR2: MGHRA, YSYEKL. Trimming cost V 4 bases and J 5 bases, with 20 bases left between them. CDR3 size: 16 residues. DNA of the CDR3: TGCGCCAGCAGCCGCCCGCCAGGGTCTGGGAGGACTGAAGCTTTCTTT. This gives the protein CASSRPPGSGRTEAFF.

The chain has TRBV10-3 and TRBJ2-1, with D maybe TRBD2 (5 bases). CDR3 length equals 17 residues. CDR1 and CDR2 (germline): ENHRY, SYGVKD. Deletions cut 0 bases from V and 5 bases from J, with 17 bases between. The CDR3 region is CAISESIVRDNDNEQFF. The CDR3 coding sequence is TGTGCCATCAGTGAGTCCATTGTCCGGGATAATGACAATGAGCAGTTCTTC.

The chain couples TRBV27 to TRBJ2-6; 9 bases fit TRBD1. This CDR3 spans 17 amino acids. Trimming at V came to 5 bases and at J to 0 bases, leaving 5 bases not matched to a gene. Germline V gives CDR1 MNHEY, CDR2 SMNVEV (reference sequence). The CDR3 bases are TGTGCCAGCAGTGCCGGGACAGGGTACTCTGGGGCCAACGTCCTGACTTTC. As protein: CASSAGTGYSGANVLTF.

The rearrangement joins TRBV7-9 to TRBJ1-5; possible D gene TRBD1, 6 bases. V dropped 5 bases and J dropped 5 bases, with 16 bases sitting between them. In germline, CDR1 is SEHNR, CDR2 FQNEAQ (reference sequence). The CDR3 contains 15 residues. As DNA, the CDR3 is TGTGCCAGCAGCAAGTTGGGGGCGGCGGATCAGCCCCAGCATTTT. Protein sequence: CASSKLGAADQPQHF.